The subject of this entry is one TCR beta chain. Looked up from germline, CDR1 is SGHTS and CDR2 is YDEGEE. V lost 1 base to trimming and J lost 5 bases, with 15 bases between them. CDR3 length: 15 amino acids. This sample was taken from a study of OX40 agonist ivuxolimab in advanced cancers. On the study more broadly: Ivuxolimab, an antibody acting as an agonist of OX40 (CD134), was used to treat patients. Patients undergoing dose escalation presented with hepatocellular carcinoma, melanoma, renal cell or head and neck cancer.

Method: immunoSEQ multiplex PCR; TCRdb's copy keeps in-frame clones and lacks some. The sample has approximately 72,000 clones; around 90% are singletons. The sequenced sample was CD4+ or CD8+ T cells sorted from blood, obtained in a trial of the OX40 agonist ivuxolimab. This sequence was found in an adult with an advanced solid tumor such as melanoma, head and neck, liver or kidney cancer. This sequence joins TRBV5-8 and TRBJ1-2; D is possibly TRBD1 (6 bases). The CDR3 bases are TGTGCCAGCAGCTTGCCCAGGGGCCAACCTTATGGCTACACCTTC. Translation gives CASSLPRGQPYGYTF.